This T cell receptor beta chain is drawn from a study of shared clonotypes between healthy human individuals. Measured with immunoSEQ multiplex PCR; TCRdb has only the in-frame clones, and not every one. This sample carries 400,000 to 600,000 clones, around 96% of them seen once, and the ten largest clones take around 0.067%. The V end lost 5 bases, the J end lost 0 bases, and 16 bases lay between the germline ends. This CDR3 is 16 amino acids long. Germline lookup yields CDR1 LNHDA and CDR2 SQIVND (reference sequence). Sequences were obtained from naive CD4+ T cells sorted from blood. Indicated subset: CD45RA+ positively selected. V usage is TRBV19 and J usage is TRBJ1-2; D may be TRBD1 (6 bases). The TCR comes from a woman aged 25 to 45 in good health. CDR3 loop: CASSPKTGFANYGYTF. The CDR3 bases are TGTGCCAGTAGTCCGAAGACAGGATTCGCTAACTATGGCTACACCTTC.